This TCR beta chain was profiled in a study of beta chain features in type 1 diabetes. Notes on the study in general: Within each of all four CD4+ subsets, Type 1 diabetes patients had TCRB CDR3s that were moderately but significantly shorter.

This clone was counted only a few times. Antigen unknown. On average, the one heparinised blood draw given by each donor was around 110 mL. Sorting with CD45RO/CCR7/CD25/CD127/CD95/CD27 yielded naive, central memory, regulatory and stem-like memory CD4+ cells. Sequencing targeted expressed TCRB transcripts, as all isolated RNA had been reverse transcribed. Profiled with immunoSEQ multiplex PCR; TCRdb holds only in-frame clones, not every one. The sample yields hundreds of thousands of clones, less than 15% seen once. This CDR3 has 15 amino acids. Deletions cut 2 bases from V and 1 base from J, with 10 bases between. Germline V gene sequence: CDR1 SGHRS, CDR2 YFSETQ.

The chain employs TRBV5-1 and TRBJ2-1; D unclear. Material for sequencing was naive CD4+ T cells from blood. The sequence came from a woman in her forties in good health. This CDR3 is CASSFASASYNEQFF. Here the CDR3 DNA reads TGCGCCAGCAGCTTTGCGAGCGCGTCCTACAATGAGCAGTTCTTC.